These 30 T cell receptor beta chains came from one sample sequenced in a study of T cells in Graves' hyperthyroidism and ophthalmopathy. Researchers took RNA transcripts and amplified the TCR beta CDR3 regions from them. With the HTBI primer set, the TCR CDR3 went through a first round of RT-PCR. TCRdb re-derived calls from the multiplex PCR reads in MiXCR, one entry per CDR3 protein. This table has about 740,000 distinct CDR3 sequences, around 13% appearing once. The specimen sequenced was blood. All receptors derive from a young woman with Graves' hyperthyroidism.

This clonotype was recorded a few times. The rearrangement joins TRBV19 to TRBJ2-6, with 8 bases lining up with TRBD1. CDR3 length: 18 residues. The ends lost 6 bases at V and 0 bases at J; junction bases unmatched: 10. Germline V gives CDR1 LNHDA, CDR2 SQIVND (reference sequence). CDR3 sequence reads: CASSSLRDRYSGANVLTF. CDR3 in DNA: TGTGCCAGTAGCTCTCTCCGGGACAGGTACTCTGGGGCCAACGTCCTGACTTTC.

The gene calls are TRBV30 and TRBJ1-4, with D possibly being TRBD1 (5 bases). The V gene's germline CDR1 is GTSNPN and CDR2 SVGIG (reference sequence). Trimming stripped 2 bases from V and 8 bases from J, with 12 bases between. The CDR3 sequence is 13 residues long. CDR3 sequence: CAWSWGRSEKLFF. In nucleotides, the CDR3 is TGTGCCTGGAGTTGGGGCCGCAGCGAAAAACTGTTTTTT.

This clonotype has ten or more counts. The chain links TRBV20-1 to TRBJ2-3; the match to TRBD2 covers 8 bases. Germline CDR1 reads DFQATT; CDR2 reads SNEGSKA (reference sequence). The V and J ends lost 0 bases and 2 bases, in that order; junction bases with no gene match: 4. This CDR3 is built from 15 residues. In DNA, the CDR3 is TGCAGTGCTAGAGACCCCGGACTAGCCACAGATACGCAGTATTTT. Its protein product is CSARDPGLATDTQYF.

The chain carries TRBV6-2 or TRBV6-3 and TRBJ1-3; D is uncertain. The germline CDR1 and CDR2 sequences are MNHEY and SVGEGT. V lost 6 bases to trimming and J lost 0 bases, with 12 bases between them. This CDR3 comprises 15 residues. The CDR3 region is CASRLGRNSGNTIYF. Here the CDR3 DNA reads TGTGCCAGCAGACTTGGACGGAACTCTGGAAACACCATATATTTT.

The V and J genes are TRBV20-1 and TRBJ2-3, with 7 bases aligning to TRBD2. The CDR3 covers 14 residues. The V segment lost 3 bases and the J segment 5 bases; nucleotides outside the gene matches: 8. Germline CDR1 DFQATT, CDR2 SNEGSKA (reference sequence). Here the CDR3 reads CSASPGGPEDTQYF. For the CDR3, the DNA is TGCAGTGCTAGTCCGGGAGGCCCTGAAGATACGCAGTATTTT.

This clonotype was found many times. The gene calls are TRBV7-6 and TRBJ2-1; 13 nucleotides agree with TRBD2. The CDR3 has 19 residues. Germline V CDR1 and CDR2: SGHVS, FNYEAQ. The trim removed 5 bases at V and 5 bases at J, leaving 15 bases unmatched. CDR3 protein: CASSVGQFGTSGVNNEQFF. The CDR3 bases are TGTGCCAGCAGCGTTGGACAGTTCGGGACTAGCGGGGTAAACAATGAGCAGTTCTTC.

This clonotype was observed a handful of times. CDR3 nucleotide sequence: TGCAGCGTTGTAGGGAAATACACTGAAGCTTTCTTT. It encodes CSVVGKYTEAFF. This chain connects TRBV29-1 to TRBJ1-1, with D uncertain. The CDR3 has 12 amino acids. V lost 4 bases and J lost 3, with 9 bases in between. CDR1 and CDR2 (germline): SQVTM, ANQGSEA.

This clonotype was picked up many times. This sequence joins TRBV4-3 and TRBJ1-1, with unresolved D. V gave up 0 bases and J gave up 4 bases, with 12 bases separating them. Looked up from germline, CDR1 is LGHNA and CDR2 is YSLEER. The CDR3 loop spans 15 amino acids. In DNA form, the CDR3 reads TGCGCCAGCAGCCAAGAAGGGCAGGTGGTCACTGAAGCTTTCTTT. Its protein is CASSQEGQVVTEAFF.

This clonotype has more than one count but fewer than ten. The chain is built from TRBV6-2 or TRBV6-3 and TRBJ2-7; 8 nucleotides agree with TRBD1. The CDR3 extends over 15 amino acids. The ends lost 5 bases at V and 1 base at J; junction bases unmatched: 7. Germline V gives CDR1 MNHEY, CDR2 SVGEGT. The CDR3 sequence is CASSRTGSLSYEQYF. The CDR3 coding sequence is TGTGCCAGCAGTAGGACAGGGTCATTATCCTACGAGCAGTACTTC.

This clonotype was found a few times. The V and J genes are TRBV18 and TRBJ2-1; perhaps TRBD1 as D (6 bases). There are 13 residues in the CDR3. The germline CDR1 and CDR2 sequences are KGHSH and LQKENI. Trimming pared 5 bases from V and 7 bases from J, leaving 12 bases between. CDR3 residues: CASSASGVNEQFF. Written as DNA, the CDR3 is TGTGCCAGCTCAGCCTCAGGGGTTAATGAGCAGTTCTTC.

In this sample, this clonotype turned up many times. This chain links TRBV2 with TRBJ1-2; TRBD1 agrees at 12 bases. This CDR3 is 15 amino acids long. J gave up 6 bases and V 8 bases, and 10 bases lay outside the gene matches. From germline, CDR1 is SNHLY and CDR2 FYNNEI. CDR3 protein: CASSRDRGREDGYTF. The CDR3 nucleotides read TGTGCCAGCTCTAGGGACAGGGGGCGGGAGGATGGCTACACCTTC.

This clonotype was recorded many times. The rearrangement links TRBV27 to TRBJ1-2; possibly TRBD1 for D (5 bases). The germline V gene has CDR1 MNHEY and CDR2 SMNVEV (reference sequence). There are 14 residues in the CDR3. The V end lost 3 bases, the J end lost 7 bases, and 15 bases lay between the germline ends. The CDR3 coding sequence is TGTGCCAGCAGTTTGGGGGACCATCTAGCTGGCTACACCTTC. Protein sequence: CASSLGDHLAGYTF.

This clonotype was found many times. The CDR3 DNA is TGTGCCAGCAGCCCTAGCGGGGTAAGCACAGATACGCAGTATTTT. Translating gives CASSPSGVSTDTQYF. The chain has TRBV13 and TRBJ2-3; 9 bases agree with TRBD2. From germline, CDR1 is PRHDT and CDR2 FYEKMQ (reference sequence). V trimming: 5 bases; J trimming: 0 bases; junction bases outside the gene matches: 3. The length of the CDR3 is 15 residues.

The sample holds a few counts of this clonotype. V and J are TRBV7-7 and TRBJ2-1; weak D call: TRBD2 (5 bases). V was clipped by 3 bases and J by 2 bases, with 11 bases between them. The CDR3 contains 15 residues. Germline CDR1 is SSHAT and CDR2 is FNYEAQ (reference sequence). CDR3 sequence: CASSLGAVAYNEQFF. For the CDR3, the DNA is TGTGCCAGCAGCTTGGGAGCGGTCGCCTACAATGAGCAGTTCTTC. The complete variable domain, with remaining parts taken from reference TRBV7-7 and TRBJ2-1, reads GAGVSQSPRYKVTKRGQDVTLRCDPISSHATLYWYQQALGQGPEFLTYFNYEAQPDKSGLPSDRFSAERPEGSISTLTIQRTEQRDSAMYRCASSLGAVAYNEQFFGPGTRLTVL.

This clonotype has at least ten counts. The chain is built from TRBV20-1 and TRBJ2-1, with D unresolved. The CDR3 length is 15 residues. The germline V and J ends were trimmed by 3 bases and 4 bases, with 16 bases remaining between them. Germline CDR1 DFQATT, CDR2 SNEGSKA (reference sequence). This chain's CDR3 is CSARRGTSGYNEQFF. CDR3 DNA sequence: TGCAGTGCTAGGCGTGGCACTTCGGGTTACAATGAGCAGTTCTTC.

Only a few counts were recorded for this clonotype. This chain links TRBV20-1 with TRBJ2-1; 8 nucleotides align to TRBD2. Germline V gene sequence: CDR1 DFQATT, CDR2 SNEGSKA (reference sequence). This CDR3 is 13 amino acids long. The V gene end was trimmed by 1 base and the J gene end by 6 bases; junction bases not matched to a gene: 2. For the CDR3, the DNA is TGCAGTGCTAGAGCAGCGGGAGTCAATGAGCAGTTCTTC. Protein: CSARAAGVNEQFF.

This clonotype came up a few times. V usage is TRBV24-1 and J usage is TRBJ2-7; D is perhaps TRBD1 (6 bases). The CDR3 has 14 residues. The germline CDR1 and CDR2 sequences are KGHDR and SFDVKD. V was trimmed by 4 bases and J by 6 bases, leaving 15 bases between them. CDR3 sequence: CATSDYTGTGEQYF. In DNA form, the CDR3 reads TGTGCCACCAGTGACTACACAGGGACGGGCGAGCAGTACTTC.

CDR3: CASSALAGGWPDTQYF. The CDR3 bases are TGTGCCAGCAGTGCACTAGCGGGAGGATGGCCAGATACGCAGTATTTT. The chain couples TRBV6-2 or TRBV6-3 to TRBJ2-3; the match to TRBD2 covers 12 bases. The trim removed 5 bases at V and 4 bases at J, leaving 7 bases unmatched. The germline gives CDR1 MNHEY, CDR2 SVGEGT. The CDR3 spans 16 residues.

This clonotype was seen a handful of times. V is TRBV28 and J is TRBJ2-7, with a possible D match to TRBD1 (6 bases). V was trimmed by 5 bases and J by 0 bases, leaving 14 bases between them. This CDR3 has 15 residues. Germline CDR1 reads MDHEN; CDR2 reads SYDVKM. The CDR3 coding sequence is TGTGCCAGCAGTCGAACAGGGAGCAGCTCCTACGAGCAGTACTTC. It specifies CASSRTGSSSYEQYF. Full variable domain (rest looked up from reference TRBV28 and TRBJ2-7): DVKVTQSSRYLVKRTGEKVFLECVQDMDHENMFWYRQDPGLGLRLIYFSYDVKMKEKGDIPEGYSVSREKKERFSLILESASTNQTSMYLCASSRTGSSSYEQYFGPGTRLTVT.

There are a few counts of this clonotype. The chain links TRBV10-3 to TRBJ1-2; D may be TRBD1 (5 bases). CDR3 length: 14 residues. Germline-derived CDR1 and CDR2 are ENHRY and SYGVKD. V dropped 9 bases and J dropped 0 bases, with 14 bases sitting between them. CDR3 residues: CAMGDPAANYGYTF. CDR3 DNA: TGTGCCATGGGGGACCCAGCGGCTAACTATGGCTACACCTTC.

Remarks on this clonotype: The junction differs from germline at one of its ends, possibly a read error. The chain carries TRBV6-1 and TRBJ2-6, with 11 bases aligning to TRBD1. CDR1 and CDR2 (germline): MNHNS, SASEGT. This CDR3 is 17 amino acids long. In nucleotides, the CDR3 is TGTGCCAGCAGGGCCCGGGACAGGGGGGCTGGGGCCAGCGTCCTGACTTTC. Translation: CASRARDRGAGASVLTF.

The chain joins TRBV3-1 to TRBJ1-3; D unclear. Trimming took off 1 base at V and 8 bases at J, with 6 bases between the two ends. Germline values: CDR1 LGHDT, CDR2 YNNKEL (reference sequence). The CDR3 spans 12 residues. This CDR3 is CASSQVGDTIYF. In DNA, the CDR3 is TGTGCCAGCAGCCAAGTGGGCGACACCATATATTTT.

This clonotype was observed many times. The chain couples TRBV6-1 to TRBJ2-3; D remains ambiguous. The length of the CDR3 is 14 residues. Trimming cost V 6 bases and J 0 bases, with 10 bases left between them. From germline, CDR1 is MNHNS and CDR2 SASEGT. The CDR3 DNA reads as TGTGCCAGCAGGGTGACGACTAGCACAGATACGCAGTATTTT. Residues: CASRVTTSTDTQYF.

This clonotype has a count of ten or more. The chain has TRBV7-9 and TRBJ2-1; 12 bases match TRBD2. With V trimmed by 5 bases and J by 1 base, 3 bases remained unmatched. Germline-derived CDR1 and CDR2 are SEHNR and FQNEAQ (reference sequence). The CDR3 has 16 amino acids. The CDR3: CASSTLAGGSYNEQFF. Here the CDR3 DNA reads TGTGCCAGCAGCACACTAGCGGGAGGTTCCTACAATGAGCAGTTCTTC.

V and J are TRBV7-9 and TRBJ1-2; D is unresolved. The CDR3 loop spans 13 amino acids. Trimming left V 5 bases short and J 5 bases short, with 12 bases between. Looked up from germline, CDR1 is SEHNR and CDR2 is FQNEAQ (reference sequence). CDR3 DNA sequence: TGTGCCAGCAGCGGATTGACGGGATATGGCTACACCTTC. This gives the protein CASSGLTGYGYTF.

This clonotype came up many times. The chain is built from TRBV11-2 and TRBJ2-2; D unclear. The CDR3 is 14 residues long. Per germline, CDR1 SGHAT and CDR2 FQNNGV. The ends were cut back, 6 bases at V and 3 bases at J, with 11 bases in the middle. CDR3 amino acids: CASRLNTYTGELFF. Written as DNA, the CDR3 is TGTGCCAGCAGGCTTAACACTTACACCGGGGAGCTGTTTTTT.

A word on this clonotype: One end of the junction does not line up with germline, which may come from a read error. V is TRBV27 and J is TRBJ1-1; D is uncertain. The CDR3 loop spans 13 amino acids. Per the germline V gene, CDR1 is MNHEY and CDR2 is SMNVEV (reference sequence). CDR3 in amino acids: CASGFVGNTEAFF. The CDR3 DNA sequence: TGTGCCAGCGGTTTTGTGGGGAACACTGAAGCTTTCTTT.

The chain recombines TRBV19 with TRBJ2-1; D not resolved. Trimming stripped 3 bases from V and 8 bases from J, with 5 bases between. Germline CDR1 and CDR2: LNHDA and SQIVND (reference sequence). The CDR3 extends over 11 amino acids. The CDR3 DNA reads TGTGCCAGTAGTATGGTCGATGAGCAGTTCTTC. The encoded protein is CASSMVDEQFF.

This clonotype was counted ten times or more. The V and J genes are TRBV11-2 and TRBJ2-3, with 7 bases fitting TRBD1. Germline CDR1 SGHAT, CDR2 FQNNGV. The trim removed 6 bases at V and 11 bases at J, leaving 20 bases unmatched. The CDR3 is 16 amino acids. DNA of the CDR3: TGTGCCAGCAGTCCACCCGGGGACAGAGCTATAGCAATGCAGTATTTT. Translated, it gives CASSPPGDRAIAMQYF.

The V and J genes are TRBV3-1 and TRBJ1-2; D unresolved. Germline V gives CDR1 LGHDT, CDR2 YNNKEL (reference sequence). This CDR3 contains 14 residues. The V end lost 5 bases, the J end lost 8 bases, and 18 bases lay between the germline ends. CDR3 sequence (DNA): TGTGCCAGCAGCAAAGTGAGAGTGGGCGAAGGCTACACCTTC. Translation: CASSKVRVGEGYTF.